The 9 T cell receptor beta chains in this list originate from one sample, sequenced in a study of shared clonotypes between healthy human individuals. Libraries were prepared by immunoSEQ multiplex PCR; TCRdb keeps only in-frame clonotypes and omits some of them. The table includes 1,400,000 or so clones, around 98.5% detected once. The sample consisted of naive CD4+ T cells sorted from blood. Sample subset: CD45RA+ positively selected. The receptors were gathered from a man aged 25 to 40 in good health.

The V call is TRBV5-1, the J call TRBJ2-7, with 9 bases fitting TRBD1. CDR1 and CDR2 from the germline V gene are SGHRS and YFSETQ. The length of the CDR3 is 16 residues. After removal of 4 bases from V and 6 bases from J, the junction contained 14 bases not matched to a gene. This CDR3 reads CASSPIVGTGSGEQYF. The CDR3 DNA is TGCGCCAGCAGCCCAATAGTCGGGACAGGGTCGGGCGAGCAGTACTTC.

The chain uses TRBV6-5 and TRBJ2-7; 9 nucleotides agree with TRBD2. There are 14 residues in the CDR3. Losses at the gene ends were 5 bases for V and 3 bases for J; bases not matched to a gene: 5. Germline CDR1 is MNHEY and CDR2 is SVGAGI. The chain's CDR3 is CASSTGTSIYEQYF. The DNA for the CDR3 is TGTGCCAGCAGTACCGGGACTAGCATCTACGAGCAGTACTTC.

The chain has TRBV7-2 and TRBJ2-7; the D call may be TRBD1 or TRBD2 (5 bases each). Germline loops: CDR1 SGHTA, CDR2 FQGNSA. CDR3 length equals 13 residues. Trimming removed 4 bases at V and 7 bases at J, with 14 bases between. The CDR3 DNA sequence: TGTGCCAGCAGCTCCGGGACCTATGGGGAGCAGTACTTC. It encodes CASSSGTYGEQYF.

This chain joins TRBV5-1 and TRBJ2-1, with 14 positions matching TRBD2. CDR3 length: 18 amino acids. Germline-derived CDR1 and CDR2 are SGHRS and YFSETQ. Trimming at V came to 4 bases and at J to 5 bases, leaving 11 bases not matched to a gene. The CDR3 is CASSVRPGLAGVNNEQFF. The CDR3 bases are TGCGCCAGCAGCGTACGACCGGGACTAGCGGGGGTTAACAATGAGCAGTTCTTC. Based on the CDR3 plus reference TRBV5-1 and TRBJ2-1, the full variable domain is KAGVTQTPRYLIKTRGQQVTLSCSPISGHRSVSWYQQTPGQGLQFLFEYFSETQRNKGNFPGRFSGRQFSNSRSEMNVSTLELGDSALYLCASSVRPGLAGVNNEQFFGPGTRLTVL.

Note on this clone: The same CDR3 arises from other DNA sequences in this sample as well. This chain joins TRBV5-1 and TRBJ1-5; 7 bases are a match to TRBD1. Germline V lookup: CDR1 SGHRS, CDR2 YFSETQ. CDR3 length: 14 amino acids. After removal of 2 bases from V and 5 bases from J, the junction contained 4 bases not matched to a gene. The CDR3 DNA sequence: TGCGCCAGCAGCTTTCAGGGGGGGGATCAGCCCCAGCATTTT. Encoded protein: CASSFQGGDQPQHF.

DNA of the CDR3: TGTGCCAGCAGGACAGGGATGGAGACCCAGTACTTC. This encodes CASRTGMETQYF. The chain combines TRBV6-5 with TRBJ2-5, with 7 bases aligning to TRBD1. The CDR3 spans 12 residues. Trimming removed 6 bases from V and 5 bases from J; junction bases left unmatched: 3. The germline CDR1 and CDR2 sequences are MNHEY and SVGAGI.

In this sample, this clone turned up once. Additional DNA sequences in this sample encode the identical CDR3. The chain employs TRBV18 and TRBJ2-2; TRBD1 agrees at 7 bases. Unmatched junction bases numbered 6, after V lost 6 bases and J lost 5 bases. This CDR3 contains 14 residues. Per the germline V gene, CDR1 is KGHSH and CDR2 is LQKENI. CDR3 sequence: CASSPGQSTGELFF. CDR3 nucleotide sequence: TGTGCCAGCTCTCCGGGACAGTCAACCGGGGAGCTGTTTTTT.

The chain recombines TRBV9 with TRBJ2-3, with D perhaps assigned TRBD1 or TRBD2 (5 bases each). The germline gives CDR1 SGDLS, CDR2 YYNGEE. The length of the CDR3 is 12 residues. Trimming removed 0 bases from V and 10 bases from J, with 9 bases in between. DNA of the CDR3: TGTGCCAGCAGCGTAGATTCGGGGCCGCAGTATTTT. Amino acids: CASSVDSGPQYF.

To note about this clone: The sample has other DNA sequences that encode this CDR3 too. V usage is TRBV9 and J usage is TRBJ2-7; D is undetermined. The CDR3 sequence is 12 residues long. Trimming took off 0 bases at V and 6 bases at J, with 7 bases between the two ends. Germline CDR1 reads SGDLS; CDR2 reads YYNGEE. The CDR3 reads CASSVEVGEQYF. In nucleotides, the CDR3 is TGTGCCAGCAGCGTAGAGGTCGGCGAGCAGTACTTC.